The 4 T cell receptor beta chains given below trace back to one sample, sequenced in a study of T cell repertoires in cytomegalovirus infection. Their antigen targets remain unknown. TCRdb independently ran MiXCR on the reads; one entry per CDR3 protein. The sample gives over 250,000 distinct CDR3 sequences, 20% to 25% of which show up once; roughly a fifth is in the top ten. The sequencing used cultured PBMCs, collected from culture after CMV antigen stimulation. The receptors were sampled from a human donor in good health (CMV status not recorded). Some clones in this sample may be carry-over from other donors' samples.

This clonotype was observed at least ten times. This CDR3 is CASSPRGFMNTEAFF. The CDR3, as DNA: TGTGCCAGCAGCCCGCGGGGGTTCATGAACACTGAAGCTTTCTTT. The genes are TRBV7-9 and TRBJ1-1; possible D gene TRBD1, 5 bases. In germline, CDR1 is SEHNR, CDR2 FQNEAQ (reference sequence). V was pared by 5 bases and J by 0 bases, with 13 bases between. This CDR3 comprises 15 residues.

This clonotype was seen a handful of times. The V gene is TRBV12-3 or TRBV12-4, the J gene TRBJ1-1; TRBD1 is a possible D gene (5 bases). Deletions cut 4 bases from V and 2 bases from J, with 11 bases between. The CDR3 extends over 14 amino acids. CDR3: CASSSGTENTEAFF. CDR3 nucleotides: TGTGCCAGCAGTTCCGGGACGGAAAACACTGAAGCTTTCTTT.

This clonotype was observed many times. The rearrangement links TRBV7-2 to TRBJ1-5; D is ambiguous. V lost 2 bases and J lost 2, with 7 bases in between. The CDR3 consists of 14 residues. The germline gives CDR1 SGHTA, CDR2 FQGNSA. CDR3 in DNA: TGTGCCAGCAGCTTATACCAGGGCAATCAGCCCCAGCATTTT. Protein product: CASSLYQGNQPQHF.

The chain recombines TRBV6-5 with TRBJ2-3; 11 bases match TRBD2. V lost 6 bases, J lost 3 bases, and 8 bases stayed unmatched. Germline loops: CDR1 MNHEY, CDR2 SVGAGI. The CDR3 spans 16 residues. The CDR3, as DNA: TGTGCCAGCAGCCCACTAGCGGGGGCCTTAACAGATACGCAGTATTTT. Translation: CASSPLAGALTDTQYF.